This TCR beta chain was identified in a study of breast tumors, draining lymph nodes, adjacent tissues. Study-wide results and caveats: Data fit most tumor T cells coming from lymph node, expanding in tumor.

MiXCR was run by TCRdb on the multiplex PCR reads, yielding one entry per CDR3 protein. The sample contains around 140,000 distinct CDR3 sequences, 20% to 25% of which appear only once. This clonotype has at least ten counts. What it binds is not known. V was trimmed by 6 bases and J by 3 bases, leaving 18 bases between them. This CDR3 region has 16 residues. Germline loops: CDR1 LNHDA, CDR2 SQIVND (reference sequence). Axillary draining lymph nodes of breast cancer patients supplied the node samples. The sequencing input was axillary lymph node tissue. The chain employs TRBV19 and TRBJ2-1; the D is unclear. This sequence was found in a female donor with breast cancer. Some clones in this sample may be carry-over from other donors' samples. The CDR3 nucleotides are TGTGCCAGTAGAGGTGGGAATGCTCCGATCTACAATGAGCAGTTCTTC. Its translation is CASRGGNAPIYNEQFF.